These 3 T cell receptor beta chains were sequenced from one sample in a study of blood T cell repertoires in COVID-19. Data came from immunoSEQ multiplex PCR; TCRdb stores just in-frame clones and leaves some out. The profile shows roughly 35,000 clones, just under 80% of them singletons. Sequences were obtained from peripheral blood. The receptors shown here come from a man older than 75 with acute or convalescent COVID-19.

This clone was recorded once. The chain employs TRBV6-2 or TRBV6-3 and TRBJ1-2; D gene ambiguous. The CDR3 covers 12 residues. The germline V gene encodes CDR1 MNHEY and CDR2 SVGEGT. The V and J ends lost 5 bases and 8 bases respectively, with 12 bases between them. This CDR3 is CASSRHSEGYTF. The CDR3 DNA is TGTGCCAGCAGTCGACATTCTGAGGGCTACACCTTC.

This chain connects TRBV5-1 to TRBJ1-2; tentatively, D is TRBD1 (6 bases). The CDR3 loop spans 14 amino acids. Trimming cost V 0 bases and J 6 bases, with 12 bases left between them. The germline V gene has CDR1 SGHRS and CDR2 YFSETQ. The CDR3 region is CASSLAGQSDGYTF. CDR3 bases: TGCGCCAGCAGCTTGGCAGGACAGAGTGATGGCTACACCTTC.

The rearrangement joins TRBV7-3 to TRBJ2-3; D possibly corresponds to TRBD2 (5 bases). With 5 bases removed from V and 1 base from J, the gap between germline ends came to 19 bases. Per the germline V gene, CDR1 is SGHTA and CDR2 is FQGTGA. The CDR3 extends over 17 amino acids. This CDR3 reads CASSQNPLGAGTDTQYF. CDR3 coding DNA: TGTGCCAGCAGCCAAAATCCCCTAGGAGCGGGCACAGATACGCAGTATTTT.